This T cell receptor (beta chain) was recovered during a study of T-cell memory formation after mild COVID-19 (dated by TCRdb to the early 2020s). A note on the overall study: Most TCR sequence clusters were specific to one of the two donors. In a couple of donors, T-cell clones that expanded and contracted after mild COVID-19 were followed by sequencing TCRalpha and TCRbeta repertoires longitudinally. Two young, previously healthy adult volunteers, one female and one male, were included in the cohort. Here is what the overall study found, with its caveats: Contracting CD4+ clones were found mainly in CM and EM memory subsets, while CD8+ clones were enriched in EMRA. Clones that contracted from day 15 to 85 showed balanced CD4/CD8 phenotypes, whereas a second wave of clones that expanded from day 15 to 37 leaned towards CD4+. Some responding clones were detected in pre-infection memory, suggesting pre-existing cross-reactive memory T cells joined the SARS-CoV-2 response. SARS-CoV-2 specificity of the second-wave clones peaking on day 37 was not confirmed. The study included only a couple of mild cases, and larger cohorts that include severe cases with pre-infection samples were judged to be necessary.

This clonotype occurred a few times. It lacks a known antigen. At one end, the junction sequence differs from germline, possibly due to a read error. PBMCs were isolated by Ficoll-Paque density gradient centrifugation. The cysteine opens and the phenylalanine closes a CDR3 of 13 amino acids. Of the read, only the CDR3 DNA is kept; its 39 bases are in frame from base 1. CDR1 and CDR2, per the germline V gene, are SGDLS and YYNGEE. Sequenced on an Illumina NovaSeq 6000. TCRalpha and TCRbeta cDNA libraries were constructed by 5'RACE with constant-segment primers, with sample barcodes and unique molecular identifiers being introduced. Trizol reagent was used to extract RNA from every sample. Amplification of the libraries took two PCR steps, and the second step added a second sample barcode plus Illumina TruSeq adapters. Sequencing of the libraries was done on an Illumina NovaSeq, producing 2 x 150 bp paired-end reads. The original methods were these. Demultiplexing of reads and collapsing into UMI-guided consensus sequences were performed with migec v1.2.7. Using mixcr v2.1.11, UMI consensuses were aligned to TRA and TRB V and J templates and then assembled into clonotypes. A clonotype was counted as expanded or contracted only if both edgeR and NoisET called the change significant, with noise models trained on biological replicates. For edgeR calls, the cutoffs were a false discovery rate-adjusted p below 0.01 and a log2 fold-change threshold of 1. As an exploratory analysis of dynamics, max-normalized trajectories of the 1000 most abundant clonotypes were examined by PCA with hierarchical clustering. Separately sequenced CD4+ and CD8+ repertoires were used to assign a CD4 or CD8 phenotype to each responding clone. The public reads were quality trimmed at Q25 with fastp and then assembled into clones with MiXCR by TCRdb, keeping productive beta chains. Every entry covers one CDR3 protein and lists the most common genes and DNA from its rows. Here the V and J calls rest on TCRdb's processing, not on the authors' analysis. This sample has around 370,000 distinct CDR3 sequences in its table, and around 20% of those were observed once. The top ten constitute about an eighth of the sample.

Material: PBMCs or a T cell subset sorted from them (not recorded which). The chain is encoded by TRBV9 joined to TRBJ2-7; there is no confident call for the D gene. The TCR was taken from an adult woman who had mild COVID-19 (a few samples of this study predate the infection). The sample titles of this study are shuffled in the database, so cell type and time point are left out; the donor was told from shared clones. The CDR3 region: CASSVVGDTRLNF. The nucleotide sequence reads as follows: TGTGCCAGCAGCGTAGTGGGCGACACCAGGCTCAACTTC.